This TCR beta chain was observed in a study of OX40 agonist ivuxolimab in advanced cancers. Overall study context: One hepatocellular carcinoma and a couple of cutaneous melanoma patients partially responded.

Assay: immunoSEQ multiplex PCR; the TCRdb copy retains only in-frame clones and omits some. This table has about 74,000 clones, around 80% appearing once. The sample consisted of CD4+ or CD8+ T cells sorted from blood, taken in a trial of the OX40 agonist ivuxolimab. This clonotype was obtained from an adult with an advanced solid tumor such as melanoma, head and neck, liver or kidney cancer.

Written as DNA, the CDR3 is TGTGCCAGTAGTAGGGGATTCAACAATGAGCAGTTCTTC. Its translation is CASSRGFNNEQFF. The chain employs TRBV19 and TRBJ2-1; D not certain. The CDR3 totals 13 residues. V lost 4 bases to trimming and J lost 5 bases, with 9 bases between them. In germline, CDR1 is LNHDA, CDR2 SQIVND (reference sequence).